Shown below are 14 T cell receptor beta chains from a single sample sequenced in a study of radiation and T cells in renal cell carcinoma. The sample's time point: blood 4 weeks post-SBRT, at nephrectomy. Treatment meaning: 15 Gy SBRT to primary tumor, nephrectomy 4 weeks later. Generated by immunoSEQ multiplex PCR, the TCRdb table keeps only in-frame clones and is missing some. The profile shows around 180,000 clones, roughly 90% of them singletons. This specimen was blood, taken from a patient whose treatment included radiotherapy and nephrectomy. Receptors were obtained from a woman in her 50s with renal cell carcinoma.

This clone was counted a single time. The chain couples TRBV15 to TRBJ1-5; D gene unclear. CDR1 is LNHNV and CDR2 is YYDKDF in the germline V gene (reference sequence). With 0 bases removed from V and 5 bases from J, the gap between germline ends came to 11 bases. The CDR3 runs 15 residues. The CDR3 sequence: CATSRDPGDHQPQHF. The CDR3 DNA reads TGTGCCACCAGCAGAGATCCGGGAGACCATCAGCCCCAGCATTTT.

The J gene is TRBJ1-6, the V gene TRBV28; tentatively, D is TRBD1 (6 bases). CDR1 is MDHEN and CDR2 is SYDVKM in the germline V gene. The CDR3 length is 15 residues. V was shortened by 7 bases and J by 5 bases, with 15 bases between the two germline ends. CDR3 bases: TGTGCCAGCACGGGACCGGGACAAAATAATTCACCCCTCCACTTT. As protein: CASTGPGQNNSPLHF.

The rearrangement joins TRBV6-5 to TRBJ2-1, with TRBD2 matching 7 bases. The CDR3 contains 15 residues. Germline V lookup: CDR1 MNHEY, CDR2 SVGAGI. After removal of 6 bases from V and 0 bases from J, the junction contained 5 bases not matched to a gene. Here the CDR3 DNA reads TGTGCCAGCAGAATGGGGGGGTTCTCCTACAATGAGCAGTTCTTC. Its translation is CASRMGGFSYNEQFF.

The chain links TRBV7-3 to TRBJ1-6; D remains unclear. The germline gives CDR1 SGHTA, CDR2 FQGTGA. This CDR3 is 15 amino acids long. V lost 6 bases, J lost 4 bases, and 13 bases lay in between. In nucleotides, the CDR3 is TGTGCCAGCAGTAACGCGGGGAATTATAATTCACCCCTCCACTTT. Translated, it gives CASSNAGNYNSPLHF.

V is TRBV28 and J is TRBJ1-2, with D possibly being TRBD1 (6 bases). Germline-derived CDR1 and CDR2 are MDHEN and SYDVKM. The CDR3 covers 15 residues. V was clipped by 3 bases and J by 2 bases, with 13 bases between them. The CDR3 is CASSLATGLNYGYTF. The CDR3 DNA reads TGTGCCAGCAGTTTGGCGACAGGCCTGAACTATGGCTACACCTTC.

In the case of this clone: The same CDR3 arises from other DNA sequences in this sample as well. The chain uses TRBV6-6 and TRBJ2-7; no firm D call. Per germline, CDR1 MNHNY and CDR2 SVGAGI (reference sequence). The V end lost 5 bases, the J end lost 3 bases, and 5 bases lay between the germline ends. The CDR3 consists of 11 residues. DNA for the CDR3: TGTGCCAGCAGTGACCGCTACGAGCAGTACTTC. Protein: CASSDRYEQYF.

To note about this clone: A junction boundary mismatches the germline segment, possibly from a read error. The rearrangement uses TRBV7-7 and TRBJ2-5; TRBD2 agrees at 10 bases. This CDR3 region has 15 residues. Germline CDR1 SSHAT, CDR2 FNYEAQ (reference sequence). DNA of the CDR3: TGTGCTAGCAGCCTATCAGCGGGGGGGAGAGAGACCCAGTACTTC. Its protein product is CASSLSAGGRETQYF.

The chain recombines TRBV4-1 with TRBJ2-7; 9 nucleotides match TRBD1. The ends lost 3 bases at V and 3 bases at J; junction bases unmatched: 9. CDR3 length equals 16 residues. Germline V lookup: CDR1 MGHRA, CDR2 YSYEKL. The CDR3 loop reads CASSHISGQGGYEQYF. The CDR3 DNA is TGCGCCAGCAGCCACATATCGGGACAGGGTGGCTACGAGCAGTACTTC.

This rearrangement joins TRBV6-5 to TRBJ2-5; D unclear. Trimming took 4 bases from V and 1 from J, leaving 10 bases between them. This CDR3 has 14 residues. Germline CDR1 and CDR2: MNHEY and SVGAGI. The CDR3 protein is CASSSRRLQETQYF. DNA for the CDR3: TGTGCCAGCAGTTCCAGGAGACTCCAAGAGACCCAGTACTTC.

The chain couples TRBV9 to TRBJ2-5; TRBD2 matches at 7 bases. V was pared by 3 bases and J by 2 bases, with 10 bases of the junction left unmatched. From germline, CDR1 is SGDLS and CDR2 YYNGEE. This CDR3 contains 16 residues. In DNA, the CDR3 is TGTGCCAGCAGCGCCGGAGCGGGAAACTCTCAAGAGACCCAGTACTTC. Translation: CASSAGAGNSQETQYF.

This chain links TRBV11-2 with TRBJ2-7; perhaps TRBD1 as D (5 bases). Germline CDR1 is SGHAT and CDR2 is FQNNGV. The CDR3 is 15 amino acids. The V and J ends lost 4 bases and 3 bases respectively, with 16 bases between them. CDR3 nucleotide sequence: TGTGCCAGCAGCTCTCGGGCGGCAGGGTACTACGAGCAGTACTTC. Translating gives CASSSRAAGYYEQYF.

The chain has TRBV18 and TRBJ2-7; D is ambiguous. CDR3 length: 11 residues. Germline V gene data show CDR1 as KGHSH and CDR2 as LQKENI. V gave up 5 bases and J gave up 2 bases, with 4 bases separating them. The CDR3 reads CASSTAYEQYF. The CDR3, as DNA: TGTGCCAGCTCAACCGCCTACGAGCAGTACTTC.

V and J are TRBV19 and TRBJ1-5; 7 bases align to TRBD1. Germline CDR1 LNHDA, CDR2 SQIVND (reference sequence). The CDR3 has 14 amino acids. V shed 7 bases, J shed 3 bases, and the junction held 6 bases outside the gene matches. The chain's CDR3 is CASTHRGSNQPQHF. The DNA of the CDR3 is TGTGCCAGTACCCACAGGGGTTCCAATCAGCCCCAGCATTTT.

This chain joins TRBV30 and TRBJ1-6; D is perhaps TRBD1 (5 bases). Per the germline V gene, CDR1 is GTSNPN and CDR2 is SVGIG (reference sequence). The CDR3 runs to 15 residues. The ends were cut back, 4 bases at V and 7 bases at J, with 17 bases in the middle. In DNA form, the CDR3 reads TGTGCCTGGAATTTTGGAGCTGGGGGAAATTCACCCCTCCACTTT. Translated, it gives CAWNFGAGGNSPLHF.